This T cell receptor beta chain was sequenced in a study of T cells after yellow fever vaccination. Whole-study context: When fractions had low cell numbers, they were prepared with SMART-Seq v4 Ultra Low Input. Notes on the study in general: The booster response re-showed most primary clones: around 96% CD4, almost 90% CD8.

This clonotype turned up a few times. The antigen remains unidentified. Trimming took 0 bases from V and 3 from J, leaving 7 bases between them. CDR3 length equals 13 residues. Germline V gene sequence: CDR1 SGHKS, CDR2 YYEKEE (reference sequence). In making TCR cDNA, 5'RACE template switching added a universal primer site and UMIs to it. Using its own MiXCR run on the 5' RACE reads, TCRdb lists one record per CDR3 protein. The sample has a few hundred thousand distinct CDR3 sequences; approximately 8% are singletons. This receptor was taken from a man between 18 and 29 years old who received the YFV17D yellow fever vaccine. The specimen was PBMCs, collected approximately 47 days after the first yellow fever vaccination. The chain employs TRBV5-5 and TRBJ2-7, with no clear D. The CDR3 DNA reads TGTGCCAGCAGCTTGGTGGCCAGCTACGAGCAGTACGTC. Protein: CASSLVASYEQYV.